Sequencing of this T cell receptor (beta chain) was carried out in a study of Ad26.COV2.S vaccination and SARS-CoV-2 variants. Indicated treatment: around 19 received Ad26.COV2.S at low or high dose, single or two shots; about 5 received placebo; per-sample allocation not given. At day 63 after the first vaccine or placebo injection, samples were drawn. Method: immunoSEQ multiplex PCR; TCRdb's copy keeps in-frame clones and lacks some. The table lists about 400,000 clones, over 75% of them singletons. This specimen consisted of peripheral blood, obtained in a trial of Ad26.COV2.S vaccine versus placebo. The TCR comes from a person between 18 and 59 years old who received the Ad26.COV2.S COVID-19 vaccine or a placebo.

For the CDR3, the DNA is TGCGCCAGCCGACAGGGGAACGAGCAGTACTTC. Its protein is CASRQGNEQYF. J is TRBJ2-7 and V is TRBV5-1; 8 bases line up with TRBD1. The CDR3 covers 11 residues. The germline V gene has CDR1 SGHRS and CDR2 YFSETQ. The trim removed 7 bases at V and 5 bases at J, leaving 2 bases unmatched.